This TCR beta chain was recorded in a study of siplizumab effects on memory and regulatory T cells. Study at large: Without drug or with siplizumab at 0.95 to 1 ug/mL, mixed lymphocyte reactions were set up in pairs.

It was at 37°C and for roughly 6 days that the mixed lymphocyte reaction cells were cocultured. V was cut by 3 bases and J by 5 bases, with 10 bases left in between. Per germline, CDR1 KGHSH and CDR2 LQKENI. The CDR3 length is 13 residues. This clone turned up a few times. What it binds is not known. Study results and caveats: Siplizumab caused a significant drop in alloreactive sequences traceable to unstimulated CD4+ memory cells. Researchers could not give a naive or memory phenotype to roughly 75-97% of proliferating CD4+ or CD8+ clones.

Sequenced by immunoSEQ multiplex PCR; TCRdb stores in-frame clones only, minus some. The sample consists of fewer than 25,000 clones, around 43% of them appearing once. The source material was CFSE-low (dividing) CD4+ T cells sorted from an allogeneic mixed lymphocyte reaction. This receptor was taken from a human donor in good health; the cells came from an allogeneic mixed lymphocyte reaction. Some clones in this sample may be carry-over from other donors' samples. J is TRBJ2-5 and V is TRBV18; D is uncertain. The DNA for the CDR3 is TGTGCCAGCTCACCTGACGTCGCGGAGACCCAGTACTTC. It encodes CASSPDVAETQYF. Using reference TRBV18 and TRBJ2-5 for the parts outside the CDR3, the full variable domain is NAGVMQNPRHLVRRRGQEARLRCSPMKGHSHVYWYRQLPEEGLKFMVYLQKENIIDESGMPKERFSAEFPKEGPSILRIQQVVRGDSAAYFCASSPDVAETQYFGPGTRLLVL.